This TCR beta chain was sequenced in a study of pediatric ulcerative colitis. The survey-level immunoSEQ assay was used. Sequenced by immunoSEQ multiplex PCR; TCRdb stores in-frame clones only, minus some. This table has more than 50,000 clones, about 90% appearing once. Control subjects, colonoscoped for suspected IBD, had macroscopically and histologically normal endoscopy. Whole-study findings and limits: Acute severe colitis showed lower rectal diversity from clonal expansions.

This CDR3 comprises 14 residues. The V and J ends lost 3 bases and 7 bases respectively, with 15 bases between them. CDR1 is LGHNA and CDR2 is YSLEER in the germline V gene. Details on this clone: The antigen is not known.

Sequencing was done on a sample of blood. J is TRBJ1-2 and V is TRBV4-3; a possible D gene is TRBD1 (5 bases). The receptor was derived from a boy aged 5-17 years who was a control in a study of pediatric ulcerative colitis. CDR3 protein: CASSHEGRRFGYTF. The CDR3 DNA sequence: TGCGCCAGCAGCCACGAGGGACGTCGCTTTGGCTACACCTTC.